This T cell receptor beta chain was captured by sequencing in a study of shared clonotypes between healthy human individuals. Each sample came from a Caucasian adult donor living in Nashville, Tennessee. The CDR3 runs 13 residues. V lost 0 bases, J lost 7 bases, and 7 bases lay in between. The germline gives CDR1 MNHEY, CDR2 SVGAGI. The protocol was immunoSEQ multiplex PCR, while the TCRdb copy is restricted to in-frame clones and leaves out a portion. This sample has about 320,000 clones, with around nine tenths found just once. A note on this clone: The sample carries other DNA sequences with the same CDR3.

The sequenced material came from memory CD8+ T cells sorted from blood. Subset here: CD45RO+ cells pooled with CCR7-negative TemRA cells. V is TRBV6-5 and J is TRBJ1-5; unclear D gene. The TCR sequence derives from a young man in good health. This chain's CDR3 is CASSYSEYQPQHF. The CDR3 bases are TGTGCCAGCAGTTACTCGGAATACCAGCCCCAGCATTTT.